This entry features one TCR beta chain sequence. The entry originates in a study of blood T cells in healthy people across ages. Using a J-beta primer mix together with a sample-barcoded 5' primer, a second PCR was run for 7 to 11 cycles. TCRdb called the 5' RACE reads again in MiXCR, with one record for every CDR3 protein. The data show about 1.8 million distinct CDR3 sequences, 40% to 55% seen once. Input material: blood. This receptor was identified in a woman aged 40-49 years in good health.

CDR3 sequence: CASSYQGKRGYTF. DNA of the CDR3: TGTGCCAGCAGTTACCAGGGGAAGCGAGGCTACACCTTC. V is TRBV6-2 or TRBV6-3 and J is TRBJ1-2, with TRBD1 as a possible D gene (6 bases). CDR1 and CDR2 (germline): MNHEY, SVGEGT. The CDR3 covers 13 residues. V shed 2 bases and J shed 8 bases, with 12 bases lying between them.